This T cell receptor (beta chain) was recorded in a study of control samples from healthy donors and cancer patients. CDR1 and CDR2 (germline): DFQATT, SNEGSKA (reference sequence). V lost 6 bases and J lost 1; bases outside the gene matches: 4. CDR3 length: 13 amino acids. TCRdb's table, derived via immunoSEQ multiplex PCR, lists solely in-frame clones and lacks some. The table records some 130,000 clones, 92% of them present only once. The TCR was taken from a woman aged 45 to 65 in good health. The specimen sequenced was blood. This sequence joins TRBV20-1 and TRBJ1-1, with 8 bases matching TRBD1. The CDR3 bases are TGCAGTGCCAGTGACAGGGGGAACACTGAAGCTTTCTTT. Translating gives CSASDRGNTEAFF.